These 6 T cell receptor beta chains share one sample of origin, sequenced in a study of blood T cell repertoires in COVID-19. Profiled with immunoSEQ multiplex PCR; TCRdb holds only in-frame clones, not every one. The data contain about 120,000 clones, approximately 86% of them seen just once; the ten biggest clones take up roughly 4%. The sequencing input was peripheral blood. The receptors come from a man aged 40-55 years with acute or convalescent COVID-19.

The V and J genes are TRBV6-5 and TRBJ1-1; D perhaps matches TRBD1 (6 bases). There are 12 residues in the CDR3. Germline assignment: CDR1 MNHEY and CDR2 SVGAGI. V was shortened by 5 bases and J by 5 bases, with 9 bases between the two germline ends. Here the CDR3 reads CASSNGQTEAFF. CDR3 nucleotides: TGTGCCAGCAGTAACGGACAGACTGAAGCTTTCTTT.

The DNA for the CDR3 is TGTGCCTGGATGAAGCAGGGGGTAAACACTGAAGCTTTCTTT. Translated: CAWMKQGVNTEAFF. The V and J genes are TRBV30 and TRBJ1-1, with 7 positions matching TRBD1. The ends lost 4 bases at V and 2 bases at J; junction bases unmatched: 7. The CDR3 consists of 14 residues. The germline CDR1 and CDR2 sequences are GTSNPN and SVGIG (reference sequence).

The chain links TRBV3-1 (or the pseudogene TRBV3-2) to TRBJ1-3; unclear D gene. From germline, CDR1 is LGHDT and CDR2 YNNKEL (reference sequence). The CDR3 length is 17 residues. V lost 1 base, J lost 2 bases, and 15 bases lay in between. The CDR3 coding sequence is TGTGCCAGCAGCCAAGTTTCCGACGGGTCTGCTGGAAACACCATATATTTT. Amino acid sequence: CASSQVSDGSAGNTIYF.

This clone came up a few times. V is TRBV19 and J is TRBJ1-5, with D possibly TRBD1 on 5 matching bases. This CDR3 is 13 amino acids long. V dropped 3 bases and J dropped 6 bases, with 9 bases sitting between them. Germline-derived CDR1 and CDR2 are LNHDA and SQIVND (reference sequence). DNA for the CDR3: TGTGCCAGTAGTATGGGGGGGAGTCAGCCCCAGCATTTT. It translates to CASSMGGSQPQHF.

This rearrangement joins TRBV3-1 (or the pseudogene TRBV3-2) to TRBJ1-6; D is possibly TRBD1 (5 bases). The CDR3 is 15 residues long. V lost 4 bases and J 9 bases, leaving 16 bases between the germline ends. Germline V gives CDR1 LGHDT, CDR2 YNNKEL (reference sequence). The CDR3, as DNA: TGTGCCAGCAGCCCTCCCGGGGGGTTCTCTTCACCCCTCCACTTT. This gives the protein CASSPPGGFSSPLHF.

This chain joins TRBV9 and TRBJ2-2; D not certain. The germline V and J ends were trimmed by 4 bases and 7 bases, with 14 bases remaining between them. This CDR3 has 14 residues. The germline V gene has CDR1 SGDLS and CDR2 YYNGEE. The CDR3, as DNA: TGTGCCAGCAGCCCAACCCCCCAGTTCGGGGAGCTGTTTTTT. Protein: CASSPTPQFGELFF.